The 11 T cell receptor beta chains listed next were all sequenced from one sample in a study of T cell changes during pregnancy in multiple sclerosis. The data were produced by immunoSEQ multiplex PCR, yet TCRdb's version contains in-frame clones alone and is incomplete. The sample comprises 57,000 or so clones, approximately 91% of which are singletons, and 1.3% rests with the top ten. Sequencing used peripheral blood, obtained in the second trimester of pregnancy. All receptors derive from a female donor with multiple sclerosis, enrolled in a pregnancy study.

The chain has TRBV18 and TRBJ1-1, with a tentative D call TRBD1 (5 bases). V was trimmed by 7 bases and J by 7 bases, leaving 22 bases between them. The germline V gene has CDR1 KGHSH and CDR2 LQKENI. CDR3 size: 15 residues. Here the CDR3 reads CASFEALGGNNEAFF. The CDR3 bases are TGTGCCAGCTTCGAAGCCTTGGGGGGAAATAATGAAGCTTTCTTT.

The V call is TRBV4-2, the J call TRBJ1-4; TRBD1 aligns across 11 bases. The germline CDR1 and CDR2 sequences are LGHNA and YNFKEQ. This CDR3 is built from 17 residues. V dropped 5 bases and J dropped 8; count of bases not matched to a gene: 13. CDR3 nucleotide sequence: TGTGCCAGCAGCGGACGTCTGTGGACAGGGGGCTTAGAAAAACTGTTTTTT. It translates to CASSGRLWTGGLEKLFF.

The chain couples TRBV2 to TRBJ1-1; D unresolved. Trimming cost V 7 bases and J 2 bases, with 8 bases left between them. The germline V gene has CDR1 SNHLY and CDR2 FYNNEI. The CDR3 length is 12 residues. The CDR3 sequence: CASNRLNTEAFF. The CDR3, as DNA: TGTGCCAGCAATCGGTTAAACACTGAAGCTTTCTTT.

V gene TRBV11-3 combines with J gene TRBJ2-1, with a possible D match to TRBD2 (6 bases). The CDR3 totals 13 residues. Trimming removed 2 bases from V and 9 bases from J, with 11 bases in between. Germline values: CDR1 SGHNT, CDR2 YENEEA. The DNA for the CDR3 is TGTGCCAGCAGCTTATCCCGGGGGACTGAGCAGTTCTTC. This codes for CASSLSRGTEQFF.

This clone has just a few counts. V and J are TRBV11-2 and TRBJ2-3; 9 bases match TRBD2. From germline, CDR1 is SGHAT and CDR2 FQNNGV. The trim removed 0 bases at V and 6 bases at J, leaving 13 bases unmatched. The CDR3 covers 18 residues. The CDR3 DNA follows: TGTGCCAGCAGCTTAGATTCTCCCTCCGCGGGGGGGAAGGATACGCAGTATTTT. The encoded protein is CASSLDSPSAGGKDTQYF.

This clone was recorded only once. The chain employs TRBV5-1 and TRBJ2-4, with 12 bases that match TRBD2. The junction had 1 base not matched to a gene; V was cut back by 6 bases and J by 6 bases. The CDR3 contains 13 residues. Per the germline V gene, CDR1 is SGHRS and CDR2 is YFSETQ. This chain's CDR3 is CASKLAGGNIQYF. For the CDR3, the DNA is TGCGCCAGCAAACTAGCGGGGGGAAACATTCAGTACTTC.

The chain combines TRBV5-8 with TRBJ2-3, with TRBD2 as a possible D gene (6 bases). Germline values: CDR1 SGHTS, CDR2 YDEGEE. This CDR3 comprises 16 residues. V lost 4 bases to trimming and J lost 4 bases, with 19 bases between them. The CDR3 DNA sequence: TGTGCCAGCAGCCGCGGGACTTTTGGGGAGGCAGATACGCAGTATTTT. This codes for CASSRGTFGEADTQYF. The complete variable domain, with remaining parts taken from reference TRBV5-8 and TRBJ2-3, reads EAGVTQSPTHLIKTRGQQATLRCSPISGHTSVYWYQQALGLGLQFLLWYDEGEERNRGNFPPRFSGRQFPNYSSELNVNALELEDSALYLCASSRGTFGEADTQYFGPGTRLTVL.

This clone appeared a single time. The chain is built from TRBV7-2 and TRBJ2-5; TRBD2 is a possible D gene (6 bases). The germline gives CDR1 SGHTA, CDR2 FQGNSA. V lost 5 bases, J lost 0 bases, and 16 bases lay in between. The CDR3 consists of 16 residues. Here the CDR3 DNA reads TGTGCCAGCAGCCTCTCTCTGCGGGGAAACCAAGAGACCCAGTACTTC. Its protein is CASSLSLRGNQETQYF.

The chain has TRBV5-1 and TRBJ1-2; 8 bases line up with TRBD1. CDR1 and CDR2 from the germline V gene are SGHRS and YFSETQ. The CDR3 consists of 14 residues. Unmatched junction bases numbered 6, after V lost 2 bases and J lost 6 bases. The CDR3 loop reads CASSLMDRENGYTF. The CDR3 DNA follows: TGCGCCAGCAGCTTAATGGACAGGGAGAATGGCTACACCTTC.

The chain links TRBV21-1 to TRBJ1-2; the table's D call, TRBD1, was not checked against the DNA. TRBV21-1 is a pseudogene segment. The CDR3 has 15 residues. This CDR3 reads CASSKAGQGNYGYTF. CDR3 DNA sequence: TGTGCCAGCAGCAAAGCGGGACAGGGCAATTATGGCTACACCTTC.

This sequence joins TRBV5-1 and TRBJ2-7; a weak D match, TRBD2 (5 bases). This CDR3 is built from 17 residues. V shed 0 bases and J shed 2 bases, with 18 bases lying between them. CDR1 is SGHRS and CDR2 is YFSETQ in the germline V gene. The CDR3 loop reads CASSLAELGGGAYEQYF. The CDR3 DNA follows: TGCGCCAGCAGCTTGGCCGAGTTAGGAGGCGGAGCCTACGAGCAGTACTTC.